This TCR beta chain was retrieved from a study of identical twins. About this clonotype: Its antigen is still unknown.

CDR3 size: 15 residues. Germline CDR1 PRHDT, CDR2 FYEKMQ (reference sequence). V lost 3 bases and J lost 0, with 9 bases in between. Everyone who gave samples was a healthy Caucasian. General study results and limits: Findings depended on cross-sectional statistics rather than tracking the same donors.

Each cDNA held unique molecular identifiers, and template switching gave it a universal primer site. TCRdb passed the 5' RACE reads through MiXCR, listing each CDR3 protein once. The repertoire holds under 900,000 distinct CDR3 sequences, with roughly 12% as singletons. The data also belong to a second study, concerning yellow fever vaccine responses in identical twins.

The J gene is TRBJ1-5, the V gene TRBV13; D is unresolved. Material for sequencing was PBMCs. This sequence was found in a young woman in good health. In DNA, the CDR3 is TGTGCCAGCAGCTTTGGCGGTCGTAGCAATCAGCCCCAGCATTTT. It encodes CASSFGGRSNQPQHF.